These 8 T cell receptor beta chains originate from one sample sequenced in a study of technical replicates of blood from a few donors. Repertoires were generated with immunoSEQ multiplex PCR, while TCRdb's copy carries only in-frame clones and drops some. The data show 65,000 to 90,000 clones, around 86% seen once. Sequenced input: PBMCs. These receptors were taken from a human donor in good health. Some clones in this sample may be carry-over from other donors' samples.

The CDR3 nucleotides are TGTGCTAGTGGTGAAACAGGGAATCAGCCCCAGCATTTT. Protein: CASGETGNQPQHF. This chain links TRBV12-5 with TRBJ1-5, with a weak D call TRBD1 (6 bases). Germline loops: CDR1 LGHNT, CDR2 FRNRAP. The CDR3 has 13 residues. V lost 5 bases, J lost 4 bases, and 9 bases lay in between.

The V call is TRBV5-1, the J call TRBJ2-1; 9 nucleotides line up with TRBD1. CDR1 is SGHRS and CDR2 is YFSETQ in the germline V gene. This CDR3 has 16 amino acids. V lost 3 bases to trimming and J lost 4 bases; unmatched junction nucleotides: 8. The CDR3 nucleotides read TGCGCCAGCAGCTGGGGGGACAGGGCCGTATACAATGAGCAGTTCTTC. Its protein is CASSWGDRAVYNEQFF.

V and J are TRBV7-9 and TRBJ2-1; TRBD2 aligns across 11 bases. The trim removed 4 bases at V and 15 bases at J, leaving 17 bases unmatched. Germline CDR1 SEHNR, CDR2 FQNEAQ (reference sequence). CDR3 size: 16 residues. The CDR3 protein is CASSWGGRLAGSWRFF. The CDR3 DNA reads TGTGCCAGCAGCTGGGGAGGGCGACTAGCGGGATCCTGGAGGTTCTTC.

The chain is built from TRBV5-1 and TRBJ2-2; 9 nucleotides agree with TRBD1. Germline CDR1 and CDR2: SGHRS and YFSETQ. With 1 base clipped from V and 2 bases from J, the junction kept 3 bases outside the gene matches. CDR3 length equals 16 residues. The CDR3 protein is CASSLQDRGNTGELFF. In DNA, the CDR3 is TGCGCCAGCAGCTTGCAGGACAGGGGAAACACCGGGGAGCTGTTTTTT.

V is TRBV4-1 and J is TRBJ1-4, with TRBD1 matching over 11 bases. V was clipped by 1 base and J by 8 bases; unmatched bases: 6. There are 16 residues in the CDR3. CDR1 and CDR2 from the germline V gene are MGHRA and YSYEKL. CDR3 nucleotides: TGCGCCAGCAGCCAAGTTCTAGGGACAGGGGGAGAAAAACTGTTTTTT. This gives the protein CASSQVLGTGGEKLFF.

Here the CDR3 reads CASSQIDREETQYF. CDR3 sequence (DNA): TGTGCCAGCAGCCAAATAGACAGGGAAGAGACCCAGTACTTC. The J gene is TRBJ2-5, the V gene TRBV4-2, with 7 bases aligning to TRBD1. Unmatched junction bases numbered 3, after V lost 2 bases and J lost 3 bases. The CDR3 length is 14 residues. The germline V gene has CDR1 LGHNA and CDR2 YNFKEQ.

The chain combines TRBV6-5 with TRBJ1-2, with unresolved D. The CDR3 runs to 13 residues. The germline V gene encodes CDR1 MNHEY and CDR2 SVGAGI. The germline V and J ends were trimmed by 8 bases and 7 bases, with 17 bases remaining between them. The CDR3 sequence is CASLIPGTGGYTF. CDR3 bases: TGTGCCAGCTTAATACCGGGAACTGGTGGCTACACCTTC.

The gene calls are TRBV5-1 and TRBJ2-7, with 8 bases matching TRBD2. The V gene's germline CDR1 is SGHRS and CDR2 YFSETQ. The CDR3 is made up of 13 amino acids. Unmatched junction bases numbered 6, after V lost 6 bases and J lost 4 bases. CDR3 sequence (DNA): TGCGCCAGCACCCGGGGGGGGAGGTACGAGCAGTACTTC. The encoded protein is CASTRGGRYEQYF. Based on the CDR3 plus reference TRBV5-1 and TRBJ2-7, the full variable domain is KAGVTQTPRYLIKTRGQQVTLSCSPISGHRSVSWYQQTPGQGLQFLFEYFSETQRNKGNFPGRFSGRQFSNSRSEMNVSTLELGDSALYLCASTRGGRYEQYFGPGTRLTVT.